This TCR beta chain was captured by sequencing in a study of blood T cell repertoires in COVID-19. The repertoire was sequenced with immunoSEQ multiplex PCR; TCRdb's copy has only in-frame clones and lacks some. The repertoire includes 100,000 to 150,000 clones, about four fifths of them detected once, and 5.9% sits in the top ten. The CDR3 has 13 residues. Germline-derived CDR1 and CDR2 are MGHRA and YSYEKL. Deletions cut 0 bases from V and 9 bases from J, with 12 bases between. This clonotype was obtained from a man older than 75 with active or convalescent COVID-19. Sequencing was performed on peripheral blood. This chain links TRBV4-1 with TRBJ2-7, with D possibly matching TRBD1 (5 bases). CDR3 bases: TGCGCCAGCAGCCAAGATACCCAGGGTCGGCAGTACTTC. This sequence encodes CASSQDTQGRQYF.